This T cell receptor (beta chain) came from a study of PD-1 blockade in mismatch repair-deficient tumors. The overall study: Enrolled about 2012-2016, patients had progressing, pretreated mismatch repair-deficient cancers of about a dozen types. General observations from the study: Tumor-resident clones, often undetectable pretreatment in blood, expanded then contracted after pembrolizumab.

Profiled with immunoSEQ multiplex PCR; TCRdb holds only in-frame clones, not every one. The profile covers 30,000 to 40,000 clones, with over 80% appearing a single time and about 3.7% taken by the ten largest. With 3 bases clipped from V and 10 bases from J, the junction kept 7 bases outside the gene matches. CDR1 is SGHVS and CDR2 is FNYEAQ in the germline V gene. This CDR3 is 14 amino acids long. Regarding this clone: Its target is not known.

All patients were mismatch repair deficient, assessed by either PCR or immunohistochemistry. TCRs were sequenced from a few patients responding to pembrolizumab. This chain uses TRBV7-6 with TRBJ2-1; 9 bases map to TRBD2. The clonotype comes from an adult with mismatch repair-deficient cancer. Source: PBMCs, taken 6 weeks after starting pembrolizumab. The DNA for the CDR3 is TGTGCCAGCAGCTTTCAAATAGCGGGAGCCGAGCAGTTCTTC. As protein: CASSFQIAGAEQFF. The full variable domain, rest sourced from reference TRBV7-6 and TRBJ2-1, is GAGVSQSPRYKVTKRGQDVALRCDPISGHVSLYWYRQALGQGPEFLTYFNYEAQQDKSGLPNDRFSAERPEGSISTLTIQRTEQRDSAMYRCASSFQIAGAEQFFGPGTRLTVL.